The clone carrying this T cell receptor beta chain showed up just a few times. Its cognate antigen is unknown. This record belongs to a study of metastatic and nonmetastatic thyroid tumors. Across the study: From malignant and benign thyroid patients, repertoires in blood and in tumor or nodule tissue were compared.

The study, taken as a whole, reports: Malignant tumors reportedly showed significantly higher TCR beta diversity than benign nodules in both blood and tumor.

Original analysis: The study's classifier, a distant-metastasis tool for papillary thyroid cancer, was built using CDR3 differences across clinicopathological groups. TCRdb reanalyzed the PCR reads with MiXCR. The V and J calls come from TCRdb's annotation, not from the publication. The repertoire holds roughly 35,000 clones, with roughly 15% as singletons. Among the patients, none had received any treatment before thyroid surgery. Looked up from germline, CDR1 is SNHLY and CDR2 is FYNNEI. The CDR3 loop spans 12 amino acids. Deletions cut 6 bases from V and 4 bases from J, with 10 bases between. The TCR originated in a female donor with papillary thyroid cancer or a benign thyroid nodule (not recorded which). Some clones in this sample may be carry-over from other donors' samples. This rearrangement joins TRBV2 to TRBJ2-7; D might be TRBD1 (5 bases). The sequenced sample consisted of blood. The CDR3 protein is CASSRTKYEQYF. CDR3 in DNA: TGTGCCAGCAGCCGGACAAAGTACGAGCAGTACTTC. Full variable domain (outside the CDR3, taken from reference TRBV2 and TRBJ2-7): EPEVTQTPSHQVTQMGQEVILRCVPISNHLYFYWYRQILGQKVEFLVSFYNNEISEKSEIFDDQFSVERPDGSNFTLKIRSTKLEDSAMYFCASSRTKYEQYFGPGTRLTVT.